The clone carrying this TCR beta chain has a single count. Its specificity is not known. The CDR3 is made up of 15 amino acids. Germline assignment: CDR1 LNHDA and CDR2 SQIVND (reference sequence). Trimming left V 4 bases short and J 0 bases short, with 9 bases between. The data are from a study of neoadjuvant nivolumab and ipilimumab in lung cancer. Across the study: Patients got nivolumab 3 mg/kg on days 1, 15 and 29; combination added ipilimumab 1 mg/kg day 1. General observations from the study: TCR richness and clonality were higher in tumors than adjacent uninvolved lung. Higher pretherapy blood TCR richness went with higher resected-tumor richness. From pretherapy to surgery, tumor richness and clonality rose with dual therapy.

TCRdb's copy holds only in-frame clones and misses some; the assay was immunoSEQ multiplex PCR. The repertoire holds thousands of clones, with about 87% as singletons. The TCR sequence derives from an adult with non-small cell lung cancer. The chain combines TRBV19 with TRBJ2-2; no firm D call. The input for sequencing was tumor tissue, taken after neoadjuvant nivolumab, alone or with ipilimumab, at or shortly before surgery. The CDR3 nucleotides are TGTGCCAGTAGTAGTCTGGGCGCGAACACCGGGGAGCTGTTTTTT. Translation gives CASSSLGANTGELFF.